This T cell receptor beta chain was sequenced in a study of blood T cell repertoires in COVID-19. Study background: The United States, Italy and Spain supplied acute and convalescent COVID-19 samples. Sample material is recorded as cDNA or gDNA derived from T cells, B-cell-depleted T cells, or PBMCs.

Per the study methods: Reference gene primer amplification gave nucleated cell count estimates. This table comes from immunoSEQ multiplex PCR, and its TCRdb copy is limited to in-frame clones, with some not included. That table furnishes V, J and clone size, whereas the DNA furnished D and trimming. The table has under 150,000 clones, approximately 81% seen once. The clonotype comes from a human donor in a cohort sampled during active COVID-19. The sequencing sample was made of peripheral blood.

The CDR3 region is CASSLEYSGTEAFF. For the CDR3, the DNA is TGTGCCAGCAGCTTAGAATACAGTGGCACTGAAGCTTTCTTT. This chain connects TRBV7-8 to TRBJ1-1; D ambiguous. Germline CDR1 is SGHVS and CDR2 is FQNEAQ. The V and J ends lost 1 base and 4 bases respectively, with 10 bases between them. CDR3 size: 14 residues. Variable domain in full (rest from reference TRBV7-8 and TRBJ1-1): GAGVSQSPRYKVAKRGQDVALRCDPISGHVSLFWYQQALGQGPEFLTYFQNEAQLDKSGLPSDRFFAERPEGSVSTLKIQRTQQEDSAVYLCASSLEYSGTEAFFGQGTRLTVV.